This T cell receptor beta chain stems from a study of T-cell reconstitution after alpha-beta-depleted transplantation in children. Unique molecular identifiers were used in preparing the TCRbeta library. Each CDR3 protein gets one entry after TCRdb re-called the PCR reads with MiXCR. The table has about 980,000 distinct CDR3 sequences, around 30% seen once; the top ten hold more than 25%. Comments on this clonotype: The target antigen is unknown.

Study-wide findings and caveats: By about two months after transplant, alpha-beta T cells reportedly arose from several hundred graft clones that had expanded. At the one-year point after transplant, T-cell counts and TCRbeta diversity were found to come mostly from T cells that had been newly produced.

Germline values: CDR1 LGHDT, CDR2 YNNKEL (reference sequence). This CDR3 comprises 18 residues. V trimming: 6 bases; J trimming: 3 bases; junction bases outside the gene matches: 18. The sequences come from PBMCs, mostly from graft donor cells, collected 360 days after TCRalphabeta/CD19-depleted stem cell transplant. The receptor was isolated from a boy under two years old who had a stem cell transplant for SCID, so the T cells may come from the graft donor. This chain joins TRBV3-1 and TRBJ2-7, with TRBD1 matching over 9 bases. The CDR3 region is CASSFLIPGQGIIYEQYF. CDR3 coding DNA: TGTGCCAGCAGTTTCTTAATCCCGGGACAGGGAATCATCTACGAGCAGTACTTC.